This T cell receptor (beta chain) is from a study of cytomegalovirus exposure and HLA in healthy donors. The wider study: In an early release, HLA-typed donors contributed some 80 million unique TCR sequences. Falling in the Caucasian-associated ancestry cluster were 65% to 90% of under 450 genotyped donors. Study results and limitations: A previous analysis found most TCR beta V segments productive roughly 87% or roughly 30% of the time.

Germline V gene lookup returns CDR1 MDHEN and CDR2 SYDVKM. This CDR3 comprises 14 residues. V dropped 4 bases and J dropped 8; count of bases not matched to a gene: 9. Details on this clone: The antigen is unknown.

It was with 60 Vbeta and 13 Jbeta primers that the PCR ran. Generated by immunoSEQ multiplex PCR, the TCRdb table keeps only in-frame clones and is missing some. The table has over 120,000 clones, about 75% seen once. Material: PBMCs. The V gene is TRBV28, the J gene TRBJ2-3, with 7 nucleotides matching TRBD1. This clonotype originated in a man under 40 in good health and CMV-seronegative. CDR3 bases: TGTGCCAGCAGTTCTGGGCTTTCAGGGGGTACGCAGTATTTT. It codes for CASSSGLSGGTQYF.